The sequence of this TCR beta chain was determined in a study of T cell responses to AZD1222 COVID-19 vaccine. Here immunoSEQ multiplex PCR was the method, and the copy in TCRdb shows in-frame clones only, minus some. The sample shows about 97,000 clones, about nine tenths of them seen only once. The CDR3 extends over 15 amino acids. Germline V lookup: CDR1 MDHEN, CDR2 SYDVKM. V lost 6 bases and J 4 bases, leaving 16 bases between the germline ends. This sequence originates from an adult in good health. The specimen comprised peripheral blood, sampled on day 0 of AZD1222 vaccination. The chain recombines TRBV28 with TRBJ1-3; tentatively, D is TRBD1 (6 bases). This chain's CDR3 is CASSSAWTDGNTIYF. CDR3 DNA sequence: TGTGCCAGCAGCTCTGCGTGGACAGACGGAAACACCATATATTTT.